One sample yielded the 19 T cell receptor beta chains listed below, sequenced in a study of graft-versus-host responses after intestinal transplantation. Produced via immunoSEQ multiplex PCR; TCRdb's table is partial and in-frame only. This table has around 76,000 clones, over 85% appearing once. The antigens of these receptors remain unknown. The specimen comprised unstimulated CD8+ T cells sorted from spleen or lymph node cells, sampled before intestinal transplant. All receptors come from a human donor who received an intestinal transplant.

This clone was detected once. The chain recombines TRBV5-1 with TRBJ2-1; 9 nucleotides match TRBD1. This CDR3 spans 11 amino acids. CDR1 SGHRS and CDR2 YFSETQ come from the germline V gene. V shed 4 bases and J 16 bases; nucleotides not matched to a gene: 6. The CDR3 coding sequence is TGCGCCAGCAGCCCAGGGACAGGGACATTCTTC. Its protein product is CASSPGTGTFF.

As for this clone: Different DNA sequences within this sample yield the same CDR3. V and J are TRBV5-1 and TRBJ2-7, with D unresolved. V was shortened by 0 bases and J by 1 base, with 8 bases between the two germline ends. Germline-derived CDR1 and CDR2 are SGHRS and YFSETQ. The CDR3 has 14 amino acids. The CDR3 bases are TGCGCCAGCAGCTTGGGTACCGCGTCCTACGAGCAGTACTTC. Its protein is CASSLGTASYEQYF.

J is TRBJ2-1 and V is TRBV10-2; TRBD2 matches 15 bases. CDR3 length: 17 amino acids. Per the germline V gene, CDR1 is WSHSY and CDR2 is SAAADI. After removal of 6 bases from V and 5 bases from J, the junction contained 8 bases not matched to a gene. CDR3 coding DNA: TGCGCCAGCAGCGATCTTAGGACTAGCGGGAGGGACAATGAGCAGTTCTTC. Its translation is CASSDLRTSGRDNEQFF.

The chain links TRBV6-1 to TRBJ1-4; possibly TRBD1 for D (5 bases). The CDR3 totals 17 residues. The ends were cut back, 2 bases at V and 8 bases at J, with 21 bases in the middle. Germline V gene lookup returns CDR1 MNHNS and CDR2 SASEGT. CDR3 sequence reads: CASSEKGPLLKSEKLFF. Here the CDR3 DNA reads TGTGCCAGCAGTGAAAAGGGACCACTTCTTAAAAGCGAAAAACTGTTTTTT.

The chain is built from TRBV5-1 and TRBJ2-1; 12 nucleotides align to TRBD2. V dropped 0 bases and J dropped 4; count of bases not matched to a gene: 5. Germline CDR1 and CDR2: SGHRS and YFSETQ. This CDR3 is 17 amino acids long. The CDR3 reads CASSLASGRAGYNEQFF. The CDR3 bases are TGCGCCAGCAGCTTGGCTAGCGGGAGGGCCGGTTACAATGAGCAGTTCTTC.

The CDR3 spells CASVEGQSSNEKLFF. The CDR3 nucleotides are TGTGCCAGCGTTGAGGGACAGTCGTCTAATGAAAAACTGTTTTTT. V gene TRBV6-1 combines with J gene TRBJ1-4; 7 nucleotides line up with TRBD1. Trimming cost V 8 bases and J 3 bases; bases outside gene matches: 9. The CDR3 consists of 15 residues. Looked up from germline, CDR1 is MNHNS and CDR2 is SASEGT.

This chain links TRBV6-1 with TRBJ2-7; D may be TRBD2 (6 bases). Per germline, CDR1 MNHNS and CDR2 SASEGT. The V gene lost 2 bases and the J gene lost 0 bases, with 14 bases spanning the gap. The CDR3 consists of 16 residues. CDR3 sequence: CASSEFAGPSSYEQYF. In DNA, the CDR3 is TGTGCCAGCAGTGAATTCGCGGGGCCCAGCTCCTACGAGCAGTACTTC.

The chain carries TRBV27 and TRBJ2-6; tentatively, D is TRBD2 (6 bases). This CDR3 has 19 amino acids. Germline V lookup: CDR1 MNHEY, CDR2 SMNVEV (reference sequence). V dropped 6 bases and J dropped 0 bases, with 21 bases sitting between them. The CDR3 sequence is CASSSIPGLFSSGANVLTF. The CDR3 DNA is TGTGCCAGCAGCTCTATCCCGGGACTTTTTAGCTCTGGGGCCAACGTCCTGACTTTC.

The chain uses TRBV14 and TRBJ2-7, with 11 bases lining up with TRBD2. The CDR3 has 19 residues. The germline CDR1 and CDR2 sequences are SGHDN and FVKESK. The J segment lost 5 bases and the V segment lost 0 bases, leaving 15 bases of the junction unmatched. CDR3 DNA sequence: TGTGCCAGCAGCCAAGAGTCCCTACTAGCGGGAGTATCTTCAAACGAGCAGTACTTC. Translation gives CASSQESLLAGVSSNEQYF. Looking up the rest from reference TRBV14 and TRBJ2-7 gives the full variable domain: EAGVTQFPSHSVIEKGQTVTLRCDPISGHDNLYWYRRVMGKEIKFLLHFVKESKQDESGMPNNRFLAERTGGTYSTLKVQPAELEDSGVYFCASSQESLLAGVSSNEQYFGPGTRLTVT.

This sequence joins TRBV28 and TRBJ1-1; 10 bases line up with TRBD1. Germline assignment: CDR1 MDHEN and CDR2 SYDVKM. This CDR3 has 14 residues. J was trimmed by 9 bases and V by 4 bases; bases with no gene match: 8. This CDR3 reads CASSSGTGAVKAFF. The CDR3 nucleotides read TGTGCCAGCAGTTCCGGGACAGGGGCCGTTAAAGCTTTCTTT.

The chain joins TRBV6-5 to TRBJ2-3, with D tentatively TRBD2 (5 bases). Deletions cut 3 bases from V and 0 bases from J, with 13 bases between. The CDR3 runs 16 residues. Looked up from germline, CDR1 is MNHEY and CDR2 is SVGAGI. Here the CDR3 reads CASSYHGVSSTDTQYF. DNA of the CDR3: TGTGCCAGCAGTTATCACGGGGTTTCTAGCACAGATACGCAGTATTTT.

This clone is a singleton in its sample. The chain joins TRBV2 to TRBJ2-1; no firm D call. Germline values: CDR1 SNHLY, CDR2 FYNNEI. Trimming shortened V by 4 bases and J by 1 base, and 5 bases separated the two germline ends. This CDR3 is 13 amino acids long. The CDR3 nucleotides are TGTGCCAGCAGTGGGTTATCCTACAATGAGCAGTTCTTC. Translated: CASSGLSYNEQFF.

The rearrangement links TRBV7-8 to TRBJ2-7; no firm D call. Germline V gene sequence: CDR1 SGHVS, CDR2 FQNEAQ. The CDR3 runs 14 residues. Trimming cost V 0 bases and J 3 bases, with 9 bases left between them. The CDR3 loop is CASSLATGLYEQYF. The CDR3 nucleotides read TGTGCCAGCAGCTTAGCGACGGGTCTCTACGAGCAGTACTTC.

The chain couples TRBV2 to TRBJ1-5; no clear D gene. The germline V and J ends were trimmed by 3 bases and 0 bases, with 9 bases remaining between them. This CDR3 is built from 15 residues. CDR1 and CDR2 from the germline V gene are SNHLY and FYNNEI. CDR3 in amino acids: CASSEPSSSNQPQHF. The CDR3 region has the DNA TGTGCCAGCAGTGAGCCATCATCTAGCAATCAGCCCCAGCATTTT.

V usage is TRBV7-6 and J usage is TRBJ2-7; D might be TRBD1 (6 bases). CDR3 length equals 15 residues. Germline assignment: CDR1 SGHVS and CDR2 FNYEAQ. Trimming cost V 4 bases and J 4 bases, with 17 bases left between them. The DNA of the CDR3 is TGTGCCAGCAGCTCGACGACAGGTGTGGGGTACGAGCAGTACTTC. Its translation: CASSSTTGVGYEQYF.

The gene calls are TRBV27 and TRBJ2-2; D unresolved. Trimming removed 3 bases at V and 6 bases at J, with 11 bases between. This CDR3 is built from 14 residues. The V gene's germline CDR1 is MNHEY and CDR2 SMNVEV (reference sequence). The DNA for the CDR3 is TGTGCCAGCAGTTTGGACGGAGACTCCGGGGAGCTGTTTTTT. The encoded protein is CASSLDGDSGELFF.

This clone was detected only once. This chain connects TRBV29-1 to TRBJ2-7; D gene ambiguous. This CDR3 spans 12 amino acids. Trimming took 2 bases from V and 3 from J, leaving 8 bases between them. Germline CDR1 SQVTM, CDR2 ANQGSEA. CDR3 sequence: CSVEMGNYEQYF. In nucleotides, the CDR3 is TGCAGCGTTGAAATGGGGAACTACGAGCAGTACTTC.

V usage is TRBV5-1 and J usage is TRBJ2-7; 9 nucleotides line up with TRBD2. V lost 2 bases, J lost 2 bases, and 8 bases stayed unmatched. Germline CDR1 is SGHRS and CDR2 is YFSETQ. This CDR3 has 16 residues. The CDR3 loop is CASSLRLAETPYEQYF. DNA for the CDR3: TGCGCCAGCAGCTTAAGACTAGCGGAGACCCCCTACGAGCAGTACTTC.

This chain connects TRBV7-9 to TRBJ1-3; D remains ambiguous. V lost 0 bases to trimming and J lost 11 bases, with 11 bases between them. CDR3 length equals 13 residues. Germline assignment: CDR1 SEHNR and CDR2 FQNEAQ (reference sequence). CDR3 DNA: TGTGCCAGCAGCTTAGCGGATTGGGAGGCCATATATTTT. It encodes CASSLADWEAIYF.